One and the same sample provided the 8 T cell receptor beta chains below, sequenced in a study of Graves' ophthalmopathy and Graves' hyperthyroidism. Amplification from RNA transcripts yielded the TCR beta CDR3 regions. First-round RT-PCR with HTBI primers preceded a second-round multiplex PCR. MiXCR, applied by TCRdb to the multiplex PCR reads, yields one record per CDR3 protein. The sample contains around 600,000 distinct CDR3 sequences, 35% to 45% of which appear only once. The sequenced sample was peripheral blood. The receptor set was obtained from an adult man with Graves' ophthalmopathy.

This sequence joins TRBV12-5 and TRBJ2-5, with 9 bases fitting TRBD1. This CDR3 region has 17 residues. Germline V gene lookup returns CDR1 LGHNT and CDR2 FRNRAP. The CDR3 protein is CASSLSGTGLTGETQYF. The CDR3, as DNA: TGTGCCAGCAGTTTATCGGGGACAGGGCTAACCGGGGAGACCCAGTACTTC.

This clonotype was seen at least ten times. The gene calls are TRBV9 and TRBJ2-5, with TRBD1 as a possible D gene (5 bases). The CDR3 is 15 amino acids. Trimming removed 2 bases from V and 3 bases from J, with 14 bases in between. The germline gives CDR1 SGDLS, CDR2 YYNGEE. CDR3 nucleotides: TGTGCCAGCAGCGTCGATCGGAGCAGGGAAGAGACCCAGTACTTC. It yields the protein CASSVDRSREETQYF.

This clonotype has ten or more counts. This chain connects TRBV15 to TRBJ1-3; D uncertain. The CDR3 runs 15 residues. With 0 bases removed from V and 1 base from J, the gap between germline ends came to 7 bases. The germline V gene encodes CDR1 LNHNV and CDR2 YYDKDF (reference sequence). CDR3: CATSRDLGSGNTIYF. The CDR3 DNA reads TGTGCCACCAGCAGAGATCTAGGTTCTGGAAACACCATATATTTT.

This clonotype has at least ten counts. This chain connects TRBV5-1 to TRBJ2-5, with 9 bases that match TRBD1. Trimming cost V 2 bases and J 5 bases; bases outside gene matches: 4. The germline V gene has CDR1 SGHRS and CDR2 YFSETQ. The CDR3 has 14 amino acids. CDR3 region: CASSLRQGVETQYF. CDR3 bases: TGCGCCAGCAGCTTACGACAGGGGGTGGAGACCCAGTACTTC.

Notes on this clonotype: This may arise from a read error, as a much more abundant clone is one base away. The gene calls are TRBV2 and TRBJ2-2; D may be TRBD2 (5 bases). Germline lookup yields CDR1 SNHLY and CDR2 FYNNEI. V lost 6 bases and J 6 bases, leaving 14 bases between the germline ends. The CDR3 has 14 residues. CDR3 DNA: TGTGCCAGCAGGCGGGTCGCAGGCGCCGGGGAGCTGTTTTTT. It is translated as CASRRVAGAGELFF. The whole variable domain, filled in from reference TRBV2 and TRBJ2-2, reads EPEVTQTPSHQVTQMGQEVILRCVPISNHLYFYWYRQILGQKVEFLVSFYNNEISEKSEIFDDQFSVERPDGSNFTLKIRSTKLEDSAMYFCASRRVAGAGELFFGEGSRLTVL.

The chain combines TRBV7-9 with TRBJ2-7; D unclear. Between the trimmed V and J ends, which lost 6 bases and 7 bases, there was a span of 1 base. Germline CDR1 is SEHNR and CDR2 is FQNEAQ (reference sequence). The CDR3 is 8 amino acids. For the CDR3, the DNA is TGTGCCAGCAGAGAGCAGTACTTC. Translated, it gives CASREQYF.

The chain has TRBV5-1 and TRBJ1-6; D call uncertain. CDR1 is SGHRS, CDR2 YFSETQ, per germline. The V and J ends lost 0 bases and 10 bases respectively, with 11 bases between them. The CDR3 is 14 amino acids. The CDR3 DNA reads TGCGCCAGCAGCTTGGAAGGTTCGGGCTCACCCCTCCACTTT. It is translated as CASSLEGSGSPLHF.

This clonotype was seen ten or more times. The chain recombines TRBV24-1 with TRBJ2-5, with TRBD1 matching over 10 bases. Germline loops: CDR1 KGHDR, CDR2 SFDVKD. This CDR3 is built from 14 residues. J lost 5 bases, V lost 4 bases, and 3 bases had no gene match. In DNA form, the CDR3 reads TGTGCCACCAGTGAGGGACAGGGGTTGGAGACCCAGTACTTC. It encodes CATSEGQGLETQYF.